This TCR beta chain emerged from a study of shared clonotypes between healthy human individuals. Genomic DNA of each subset was evenly split across several immunoSEQ plates. Here immunoSEQ multiplex PCR was the method, and the copy in TCRdb shows in-frame clones only, minus some. The table includes 2,100,000 or so clones, around 95% detected once. Whole-study results and caveats: Clonotype sharing across donors was expected to vary with sequencing depth. Four donors held approximately 5% of naive CD4 clonotypes in common.

Germline CDR1 reads GTSNPN; CDR2 reads SVGIG (reference sequence). This CDR3 region has 14 residues. Trimming cost V 2 bases and J 0 bases, with 10 bases left between them. As concerns this clone: The antigen is not known.

Researchers partitioned CD4+ cells into CD45RA+ naive and CD45RA-negative memory subsets. The sample was naive CD4+ T cells sorted from blood. The sample's subset: CD45RA+ positively selected. The rearrangement links TRBV30 to TRBJ2-5; D is tentatively TRBD1 or TRBD2 (5 bases each). The origin of this receptor is a man aged 18 to 30 in good health. CDR3 loop: CAWSPGPNQETQYF. The DNA of the CDR3 is TGTGCCTGGAGTCCGGGGCCAAACCAAGAGACCCAGTACTTC.